The present entry profiles one TCR beta chain with its context. In the authors' workflow: For nucleated cells, counts were estimated from reference gene primer amplification. Method: immunoSEQ multiplex PCR; TCRdb's copy keeps in-frame clones and lacks some. The V and J calls and clone size were taken over from that table, and D and trimming were inferred from the DNA. The sample has 250,000 to 300,000 clones, roughly 87% seen once. From germline, CDR1 is SEHNR and CDR2 FQNEAQ (reference sequence). The CDR3 has 16 residues. Trimming removed 1 base at V and 3 bases at J, with 15 bases between. The data originate from a study of blood T cell repertoires in COVID-19. Study at large: Specimens from acute and convalescent COVID-19 originated in the United States, Italy and Spain. From T cells, B-cell-depleted T cells, or PBMCs came the material, which was cDNA or gDNA.

What was sequenced was peripheral blood. The chain has TRBV7-9 and TRBJ1-1, with a weak D call TRBD1 (5 bases). The source of this sequence is a woman in her forties or fifties who had recovered from COVID-19. The CDR3 loop reads CASSLVVGAVDTEAFF. Written as DNA, the CDR3 is TGTGCCAGCAGCTTAGTGGTTGGGGCGGTGGACACTGAAGCTTTCTTT.